This paragraph covers one TCR beta chain sequence. Antigen unknown. The source of the sample is a study of T cells in Graves' hyperthyroidism and ophthalmopathy. Notes on the study in general: Blood held most thyroid clonotypes expanded above 0.001 frequency.

Using RNA transcripts as the source, TCR beta CDR3 regions were amplified. The HTBI primer set served for first-round RT-PCR of the TCR CDR3. MiXCR, applied by TCRdb to the multiplex PCR reads, yields one record per CDR3 protein. The sample yields around 350,000 distinct CDR3 sequences, over 15% seen once. The CDR3 runs to 14 residues. Germline V lookup: CDR1 DFQATT, CDR2 SNEGSKA (reference sequence). Trimming removed 5 bases from V and 4 bases from J, with 12 bases in between. V usage is TRBV20-1 and J usage is TRBJ1-6, with D perhaps TRBD1 (5 bases). The sequenced sample was blood. This sequence originates from a woman under 30 with Graves' hyperthyroidism. CDR3 DNA sequence: TGCAGTGCTCAGAGGGGCCGGTATAATTCACCCCTCCACTTT. It codes for CSAQRGRYNSPLHF.